This is a list of T cell receptor beta chains from one sample in a study of OX40 agonist ivuxolimab in advanced cancers. Clones were sequenced by immunoSEQ multiplex PCR, and TCRdb holds only the in-frame ones, with some missing. The sample has 60,000 to 90,000 clones; about 84% are singletons. Sequenced material: CD4+ or CD8+ T cells sorted from blood, taken in a trial of the OX40 agonist ivuxolimab. The receptors shown here come from an adult with an advanced solid tumor such as melanoma, head and neck, liver or kidney cancer. CDR3s include the opening cysteine and the closing phenylalanine or tryptophan. The D gene is left open where the match is weak. Rows may omit the clone size; those that give it use once, few, many or a size class.

>TRBD1|TRBJ2-1|TRBV6-6|-
TGTGCCAGCAGTTACGCGGACAGGGTCAACAATGAGCAGTTCTTC
CASSYADRVNNEQFF
>TRBD1|TRBJ2-1|TRBV7-9|-
TGTGCCAGCAGCTTAGGGGGACAGACTTTAAGGGGCTACAATGAGCAGTTCTTC
CASSLGGQTLRGYNEQFF
>-|TRBJ2-1|TRBV27|-
TGTGCCAGCAGTCTACAGGACAGCGGGGTCGACAATGAGCAGTTCTTC
CASSLQDSGVDNEQFF
>-|TRBJ2-2|TRBV5-1|-
TGCGCCAGCAGCCTGGGGGGCAGAACCGGGGAGCTGTTTTTT
CASSLGGRTGELFF
>TRBD1|TRBJ2-1|TRBV27|-
TGTGCCAGCAGTTTATTAGGACAGGGGTCAGACAATGAGCAGTTCTTC
CASSLLGQGSDNEQFF
>-|TRBJ2-5|TRBV18|-
TGTGCCAGCTCACCACTGGGCGAGACCCAGTACTTC
CASSPLGETQYF
>TRBD2|TRBJ2-1|TRBV7-3|-
TGTGCCAGCAGCTTAGTCGGGACTAGCGGGACCCTTAATGAGCAGTTCTTC
CASSLVGTSGTLNEQFF
>-|TRBJ2-7|TRBV7-2|-
TGTGCCAGCACCCCAGGTAGGAGAGAGCAGTACTTC
CASTPGRREQYF
>-|TRBJ1-6|TRBV6-6|-
TGTGCCAGCAGTTACGCAGGGAATAATTCACCCCTCCACTTT
CASSYAGNNSPLHF
>TRBD1|TRBJ1-1|TRBV28|-
TGTGCCAGCAGTTTCCCGGGACAGAAAAACACTGAAGCTTTCTTT
CASSFPGQKNTEAFF
>-|TRBJ2-3|TRBV20-1|-
TGCAGTGCTAGGGTGCTGGATACGCAGTATTTT
CSARVLDTQYF
>TRBD1|TRBJ2-3|TRBV25-1|-
TGTGCCAGCATAGGGGGCCTTGGCACAGATACGCAGTATTTT
CASIGGLGTDTQYF
>TRBD1|TRBJ1-1|TRBV30|few
TGTGCCTGGAGTGGACAGGGGTCAGGTAGGGCTTTCTTT
CAWSGQGSGRAFF
>TRBD1|TRBJ1-2|TRBV19|-
TGTGCCAGTAGTATACTCCAGGGGGCGCGTGGTGGCTACACCTTC
CASSILQGARGGYTF
>-|TRBJ2-6|TRBV27|-
TGTGCCAGCAGTTTAAGCCTCTCTGGGGCCAACGTCCTGACTTTC
CASSLSLSGANVLTF
>-|TRBJ1-1|TRBV15|-
TGTGCCACCAGCAGAGATCTGGGAGGGCTTTCTGAAGCTTTCTTT
CATSRDLGGLSEAFF
>-|TRBJ1-1|TRBV19|many
TGTGCCAGTGGACGAGGGAACACTGAAGCTTTCTTT
CASGRGNTEAFF
>-|TRBJ1-1|TRBV28|-
TGTGCCAGCAGACTCAGGACGGTGAACACTGAAGCTTTCTTT
CASRLRTVNTEAFF
>-|TRBJ2-5|TRBV6-6|-
TGTGCCAGCAGTTGGGCTGCCGGATCGAAAGAGACCCAGTACTTC
CASSWAAGSKETQYF
>-|TRBJ2-5|TRBV9|-
TGTGCCAGCAGCGTAGGGGACTACCAAGAGACCCAGTACTTC
CASSVGDYQETQYF
>-|TRBJ2-7|TRBV11-3|-
TGTGCCAGCAGTAAAGGGGGAAGCTACGAGCAGTACTTC
CASSKGGSYEQYF
>TRBD1|TRBJ2-1|TRBV6-6|-
TGTGCCAGCAGTACGACAGGGGGCATGGTCAATGAGCAGTTCTTC
CASSTTGGMVNEQFF
>TRBD1|TRBJ1-2|TRBV27|-
TGTGCCAGCAGTAGAGAGGGACAGGGATCCTATGGCTACACCTTC
CASSREGQGSYGYTF
>-|TRBJ1-1|TRBV5-1|-
TGCGCCAGCAGCTTGGACACCTGGACTGAAGCTTTCTTT
CASSLDTWTEAFF
>-|TRBJ1-5|TRBV6-1|-
TGTGCCAGCAGTGAAGGGGTGAATAGCAATCAGCCCCAGCATTTT
CASSEGVNSNQPQHF
>-|TRBJ2-1|TRBV11-2|-
TGTGCCAGCAGCTTAGATCCGGGGACCTCCTACAATGAGCAGTTCTTC
CASSLDPGTSYNEQFF
>-|TRBJ1-1|TRBV7-3|-
TGTGCCAGCAGCTCTTGGGGTGTTATCACTGAAGCTTTCTTT
CASSSWGVITEAFF
>-|TRBJ1-2|TRBV2|-
TGTGCCAGCAATCCCATGGGGTACTATGGCTACACCTTC
CASNPMGYYGYTF
>TRBD1|TRBJ1-2|TRBV7-9|-
TGTGCCAGCAGCCTAGCAACCGGGACAGGGCGGGGTGGCTATGGCTACACCTTC
CASSLATGTGRGGYGYTF
>-|TRBJ2-3|TRBV5-8|-
TGTGCCAGCAGCCCGGGTCTCGGGACCGGTAGCACAGATACGCAGTATTTT
CASSPGLGTGSTDTQYF
>-|TRBJ1-2|TRBV4-1|few
TGCGCCAGCAGCCAAGAGGGAACAGGGAGCTATGGCTACACCTTC
CASSQEGTGSYGYTF
>TRBD1|TRBJ2-5|TRBV28|-
TGTGCCAGCAGTTTGCCGGACAGGGGGCAAGAGACCCAGTACTTC
CASSLPDRGQETQYF
>-|TRBJ2-3|TRBV2|-
TGTGCCAGCCTCGGGTGGGGAACAGATACGCAGTATTTT
CASLGWGTDTQYF
>-|TRBJ2-6|TRBV28|-
TGTGCCAGCAGTCGCGCTGGGGCCAACGTCCTGACTTTC
CASSRAGANVLTF
>-|TRBJ2-5|TRBV6-6|-
TGTGCCAGCAGCCGCGGGGTAGGGACCCAGTACTTC
CASSRGVGTQYF
>-|TRBJ1-5|TRBV19|once
TGTGCCAGCCGCCGGGACCCATTCCTAGCCCAGCATTTT
CASRRDPFLAQHF
>-|TRBJ2-2|TRBV19|-
TGTGCCAGTAGTAAGACAGGGACTAACACCGGGGAGCTGTTTTTT
CASSKTGTNTGELFF
>-|TRBJ2-2|TRBV28|-
TGTGCCAGCAGCCTTCAGGGGGGAAACACCGGGGAGCTGTTTTTT
CASSLQGGNTGELFF
>-|TRBJ2-1|TRBV5-1|once
TGCGCCAGCAGCTTGGGGCAGCCAAAGGGGTACAATGAGCAGTTCTTC
CASSLGQPKGYNEQFF
>TRBD1|TRBJ1-1|TRBV30|-
TGTGCCTACTTTAACAAACAGGGGAGGAACACTGAAGCTTTCTTT
CAYFNKQGRNTEAFF
>-|TRBJ2-5|TRBV7-9|-
TGTGCCAGCAGCTCTCAAGAGACCCAGTACTTC
CASSSQETQYF
>TRBD1|TRBJ1-2|TRBV7-2|few
TGTGCCAGCAGCTTAACGGGACAGGGGGTCTATGGCTACACCTTC
CASSLTGQGVYGYTF
>TRBD1|TRBJ1-2|TRBV6-1|-
TGTGCCAGCAGTGATTTAGGTGGACAGGGGGCGAGCTATGGCTACACCTTC
CASSDLGGQGASYGYTF
>-|TRBJ2-1|TRBV6-4|-
TGTGCCAGCAGTGTACTGGCGGGACCTTACAATGAGCAGTTCTTC
CASSVLAGPYNEQFF
>-|TRBJ2-3|TRBV18|-
TGTGCCAGCTCACCACATGAAGATACGCAGTATTTT
CASSPHEDTQYF
>-|TRBJ1-3|TRBV5-1|-
TGCGCCAGCAGCGGGCTGGGAAACACCATATATTTT
CASSGLGNTIYF
>TRBD1|TRBJ1-4|TRBV9|-
TGTGCCAGCAGCTCTAAAGAGGGAGGGCAGGGGGCGCGGGAACTGTTTTTT
CASSSKEGGQGARELFF
>-|TRBJ1-5|TRBV19|-
TGTGCCAGTAGTAGTCGACCGAGCAATCAGCCCCAGCATTTT
CASSSRPSNQPQHF
>-|TRBJ2-7|TRBV7-3|-
TGTGCCAGCGCTGAAGCTAGCAGTTACGAGCAGTACTTC
CASAEASSYEQYF
>TRBD1|TRBJ1-4|TRBV14|-
TGTGCCAGCAGCCAAGGGACAGGGGGTAATGAAAAACTGTTTTTT
CASSQGTGGNEKLFF
>-|TRBJ2-7|TRBV27|-
TGTGCCAGCAAGGATCAGCTGGCCTCCTACGAGCAGTACTTC
CASKDQLASYEQYF
>-|TRBJ1-2|TRBV2|-
TGTGCCAGCAGTGTATCTGGGTTTGGCTACACCTTC
CASSVSGFGYTF
>-|TRBJ1-5|TRBV19|-
TGTGCCAGTAGTATAAACAGTCGAGAGCCCCAGCATTTT
CASSINSREPQHF